This TCR beta chain was identified during a study of a mutant IDH1 vaccine in newly diagnosed glioma. CDR3 length equals 14 residues. Germline CDR1 SEHNR, CDR2 FQNEAQ (reference sequence). Germline trimming cut 5 bases from V and 5 bases from J; bases unmatched to any gene: 6. The assay was immunoSEQ multiplex PCR, and TCRdb's table has in-frame clones only and misses some. The table includes tens of thousands of clones, more than 60% detected once. Note on this clone: What it binds is unknown.

Time point in this sample: week 23, last vaccination. Doses comprised 300 ug of mutant IDH1 20-mer peptide each, plus topical imiquimod. This receptor was obtained from a woman aged 35 to 49 with glioma. Some clones in this sample may be carry-over from other donors' samples. The source material was PBMCs, sampled from a glioma patient whose treatment included an IDH1 peptide vaccine. This chain joins TRBV7-9 and TRBJ1-1; 9 bases fit TRBD1. The chain's CDR3 is CASSPWDRETEAFF. Here the CDR3 DNA reads TGTGCCAGCAGCCCATGGGACAGGGAGACTGAAGCTTTCTTT.